This section outlines one T cell receptor (beta chain) sequence together with its context. A single count supports this clone. Its antigen is currently not known. No base qualities exist here, and no much larger clone lies one base off it. The library was produced with the immunoSEQ multiplex PCR assay. TCRdb retrieved this table from immuneACCESS and kept in-frame rearrangements only. Not all clones are present; in checked studies, unresolved V genes account for under half, and no reason is known for the remainder. For this sample the table gives about 94,000 clones, of which about nine tenths were detected only once. Roughly 3.4% of the sample is in the top ten clones. The data are from a study of control samples from healthy donors and cancer patients (dated by TCRdb to between 2020 and 2021). From cysteine to phenylalanine, the CDR3 is 14 amino acids long. CDR3 DNA is the only sequence kept; it has 42 bases, read in frame from the first base. V and J are truncated by 0 bases and 5 bases respectively, leaving an intervening sequence of 10 bases. The germline V gene gives CDR1 as KGHSH and CDR2 as LQKENI.

The TCR originated in a woman under 30 in good health. The receptor chain draws on TRBV18 and TRBJ1-2; the D gene assignment is ambiguous. Material for sequencing was blood. The sequenced DNA is TGTGCCAGCTCACCACCGGGGAGGGTTTATGGCTACACCTTC. It specifies CASSPPGRVYGYTF.